This TCR beta chain is from a study of blood T cells in healthy people across ages. About the research overall: About one barcoded beta molecule per two T cells was the capture yield of template switching.

With a J-beta primer mix and a sample-barcoded 5' primer, a second PCR ran roughly 6 to 11 cycles. In TCRdb, the 5' RACE reads were re-called with MiXCR into one record per CDR3 protein. In the table there are around 1,700,000 distinct CDR3 sequences, 28% of which are singletons. CDR1 and CDR2 (germline): SGHRS, YFSETQ. CDR3 length: 14 residues. V was clipped by 6 bases and J by 1 base, with 12 bases between them. About 10 milliliters of peripheral blood were drawn from each donor. The gene calls are TRBV5-1 and TRBJ2-3; TRBD2 might be the D (5 bases). The origin of this receptor is a woman in her twenties or thirties in good health. The sequenced material came from blood. CDR3 coding DNA: TGCGCCAGCACTGGCGGGTCCGGCACAGATACGCAGTATTTT. Translated, it gives CASTGGSGTDTQYF.